Presented here are 3 T cell receptor beta chains from one specimen sequenced in a study of T cells in localized non-small cell lung cancer. Here immunoSEQ multiplex PCR was the method, and the copy in TCRdb shows in-frame clones only, minus some. The sample lists fewer than 100,000 clones; around 80% were seen once. The sample was peripheral blood, taken before any cancer treatment. These TCRs come from a female donor older than 55 with stage I lung adenocarcinoma.

The chain is built from TRBV4-3 and TRBJ1-2; D is undetermined. The CDR3 length is 16 residues. Trimming pared 0 bases from V and 7 bases from J, leaving 18 bases between. CDR1 is LGHNA, CDR2 YSLEER, per germline. Here the CDR3 DNA reads TGCGCCAGCAGCCAAGATTTGGCGGTCCCGATTGGTGGCTACACCTTC. Amino acids: CASSQDLAVPIGGYTF.

The gene calls are TRBV7-2 and TRBJ2-7, with D tentatively TRBD2 (5 bases). From germline, CDR1 is SGHTA and CDR2 FQGNSA. The CDR3 runs to 14 residues. V was pared by 2 bases and J by 0 bases, with 8 bases between. Here the CDR3 DNA reads TGTGCCAGCAGCTTAAAAAGCGGCTCCTACGAGCAGTACTTC. Translating gives CASSLKSGSYEQYF.

The chain couples TRBV5-1 to TRBJ2-7; a possible D gene is TRBD2 (6 bases). In germline, CDR1 is SGHRS, CDR2 YFSETQ. This CDR3 is 14 amino acids long. The V gene lost 4 bases and the J gene lost 4 bases, with 15 bases spanning the gap. CDR3 nucleotides: TGCGCCAGCAGCGACGGGGGATCCGGGTACGAGCAGTACTTC. As protein: CASSDGGSGYEQYF.